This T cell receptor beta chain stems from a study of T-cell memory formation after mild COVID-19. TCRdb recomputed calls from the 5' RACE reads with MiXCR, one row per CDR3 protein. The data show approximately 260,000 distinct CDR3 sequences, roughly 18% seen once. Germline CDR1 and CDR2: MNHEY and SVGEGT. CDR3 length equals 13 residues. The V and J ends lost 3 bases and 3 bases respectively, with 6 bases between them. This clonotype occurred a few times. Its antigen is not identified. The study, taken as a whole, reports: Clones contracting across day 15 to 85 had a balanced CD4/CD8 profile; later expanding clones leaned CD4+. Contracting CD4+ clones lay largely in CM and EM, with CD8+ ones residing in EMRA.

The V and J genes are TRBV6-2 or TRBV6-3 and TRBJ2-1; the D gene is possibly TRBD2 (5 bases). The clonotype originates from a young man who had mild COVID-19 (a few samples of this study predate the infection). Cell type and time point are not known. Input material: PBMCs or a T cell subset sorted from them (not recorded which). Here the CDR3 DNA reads TGTGCCAGCAGTTATGGAGGCTACAATGAGCAGTTCTTC. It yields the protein CASSYGGYNEQFF.